This T cell receptor beta chain was documented in a study of cytomegalovirus exposure and HLA in healthy donors. Study at large: According to later analysis, the same platform produced the 120 or so validation and under 750 first-cohort repertoires.

The protocol was immunoSEQ multiplex PCR, while the TCRdb copy is restricted to in-frame clones and leaves out a portion. The table shows about 130,000 clones, with around 89% occurring only once. V lost 3 bases, J lost 2 bases, and 16 bases lay in between. Germline CDR1 reads SNHLY; CDR2 reads FYNNEI. This CDR3 has 16 amino acids. Specimen: PBMCs. V usage is TRBV2 and J usage is TRBJ1-2; weak D call: TRBD1 (5 bases). The source of this sequence is a woman aged 25 to 45 in good health and CMV-seropositive. The CDR3 bases are TGTGCCAGCAGTGACCCTGGGGGGGTGGTGAACTATGGCTACACCTTC. Encoded protein: CASSDPGGVVNYGYTF.